A selection of T cell receptor beta chains follows, all from one sample in a study of control samples from healthy donors and cancer patients. The protocol was immunoSEQ multiplex PCR, while the TCRdb copy is restricted to in-frame clones and leaves out a portion. The repertoire table contains approximately 190,000 clones. Sequencing was performed on blood. Receptors were obtained from a woman in her twenties or thirties in good health. Both conserved end residues are trimmed from each CDR3.

TRBV6-1	TRBJ1-3	ASSEAGRISGNTIY
TRBV27	TRBJ1-2	ATREAGQLGYGYT
TRBV5-6	TRBJ1-2	ASSQGGTGAYGYT
TRBV5-4	TRBJ1-1	ASSLGATMNTEAF
TRBV7-9	TRBJ1-2	ASSLRSGTNYGYT
TRBV6-5	TRBJ1-4	ASSILTGGTEKLF
TRBV28	TRBJ1-1	ASSYGTGGTEAF
TRBV5-5	TRBJ1-2	ASSLGQVYGYT
TRBV7-3	TRBJ2-2	ASSHFSGWNTGELF
TRBV12-5	TRBJ2-3	ASGLTEGRGDTQY
TRBV27	TRBJ1-1	ASSLSGGAEAF
TRBV5-1	TRBJ1-4	ASSLDGQGPEKLF
TRBV19	TRBJ2-5	ASRDGPGSETQY
TRBV4-3	TRBJ1-1	ASSQEVGVGLADTEAF
TRBV14	TRBJ1-2	ASSQVSWGYGYT
TRBV5-1	TRBJ1-6	ASREGGDSPLH
TRBV5-1	TRBJ1-6	ASSASGVRSPLH
TRBV9	TRBJ2-3	ASSFPTSSSTDTQY
TRBV19	TRBJ2-1	ASSISLGPYNEQF
TRBV12-3/TRBV12-4	TRBJ2-7	ASSPPDSYEQY
TRBV6-5	TRBJ2-7	ASSYRGPPDEQY
TRBV5-1	TRBJ1-1	ASSSGTGAETDTEAF
TRBV10-3	TRBJ1-2	AISESSGGGYT
TRBV4-1	TRBJ1-4	ASSVGTLNEKLF
TRBV5-1	TRBJ2-2	ASSWDAGTVTGELF
TRBV4-3	TRBJ1-4	ASSSRFGSEGEKLF
TRBV5-1	TRBJ2-1	ASSFDNEQF
TRBV7-8	TRBJ1-4	ASSLYRARPTNEKLF
TRBV9	TRBJ2-5	ASSVAPRGQKETQY
TRBV28	TRBJ1-2	ASTSPGFPYGYT
TRBV6-5	TRBJ1-6	ASSSPTGANNSPLH
TRBV7-8	TRBJ2-6	ASSLFGTAFSGANVLT
TRBV7-9	TRBJ2-3	ASRHTPGQGTDTQY
TRBV2	TRBJ2-5	ASRMEGAETQY
TRBV7-6	TRBJ2-3	ASSPGPSSTDTQY
TRBV12-5	TRBJ2-2	ASRGFKPGELF
TRBV7-9	TRBJ2-1	ASSLFSTSGVSYEQF
TRBV5-5	TRBJ1-3	ASSRDVGSSGNTIY
TRBV3-1/TRBV3-2	TRBJ1-1	ASSQDLGGGLRSAF
TRBV10-3	TRBJ1-1	AISGDRGPRMKTEAF
TRBV11-3	TRBJ1-4	ASSSRGEKLF
TRBV7-9	TRBJ1-5	ASSLKDQPQH
TRBV11-2	TRBJ2-7	ASSPWDPPSDYEQY
TRBV7-2	TRBJ2-4	ASSSHRGRGNIQY